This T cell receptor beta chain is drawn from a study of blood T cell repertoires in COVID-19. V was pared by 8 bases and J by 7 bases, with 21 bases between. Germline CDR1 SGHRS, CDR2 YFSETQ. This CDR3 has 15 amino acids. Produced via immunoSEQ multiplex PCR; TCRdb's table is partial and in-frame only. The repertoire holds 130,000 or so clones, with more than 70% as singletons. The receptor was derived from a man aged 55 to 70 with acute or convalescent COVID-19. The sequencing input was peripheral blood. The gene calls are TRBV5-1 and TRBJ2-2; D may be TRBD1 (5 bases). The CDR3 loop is CASRNRSDSYGELFF. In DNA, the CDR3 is TGCGCCAGTCGTAACAGGTCAGACTCTTACGGGGAGCTGTTTTTT.